A selection of T cell receptor beta chains follows, all from one sample in a study of T cells in localized non-small cell lung cancer. Here immunoSEQ multiplex PCR was the method, and the copy in TCRdb shows in-frame clones only, minus some. The sample contains 35,000 to 40,000 clones, around nine tenths of which appear only once. The sequenced sample was peripheral blood, obtained before any cancer treatment. The receptors shown here come from an older female donor with stage I lung adenocarcinoma. Each CDR3 is given with its conserved first and last residue. The D gene is left open where the match is weak. Not every row has a clone size; where given, it reads once, few, many or a size class.

once	TRBD2	14	TRBV7-9	TRBJ2-7	CASSLGGLAGDFHF	TGTGCCAGCAGCTTGGGGGGACTAGCGGGAGACTTCCACTTC
NA	TRBD2	14	TRBV6-1	TRBJ2-1	CASSGTSGVVEQFF	TGTGCCAGCAGCGGGACTAGCGGGGTGGTTGAGCAGTTCTTC
NA	NA	13	TRBV6-6	TRBJ1-5	CASSHPSNQPQHF	TGTGCCAGCAGCCACCCAAGCAATCAGCCCCAGCATTTT
NA	NA	14	TRBV7-8	TRBJ2-3	CASFSGGIADTQYF	TGTGCCAGCTTTAGTGGGGGAATCGCGGATACGCAGTATTTT
NA	TRBD2	16	TRBV7-9	TRBJ2-3	CASSLIRGGVTDTQYF	TGTGCCAGCAGCCTTATTCGCGGGGGGGTCACAGATACGCAGTATTTT
once	NA	15	TRBV5-1	TRBJ1-1	CASSLAQQPNTEAFF	TGCGCCAGCAGCTTGGCGCAACAACCCAACACTGAAGCTTTCTTT
NA	TRBD2	15	TRBV6-5	TRBJ2-3	CASRGGLAGTDTQYF	TGTGCCAGCAGGGGGGGACTAGCGGGAACAGATACGCAGTATTTT
NA	NA	13	TRBV5-4	TRBJ1-4	CASGVAGNEKLFF	TGTGCCAGCGGGGTGGCGGGGAATGAAAAACTGTTTTTT
NA	NA	19	TRBV4-2	TRBJ2-3	CASSQDLDAGTRSTDTQYF	TGTGCCAGCAGCCAAGATCTGGATGCGGGGACAAGGAGCACAGATACGCAGTATTTT
NA	NA	16	TRBV6-6	TRBJ1-6	CASSYPQGPRNSPLHF	TGTGCCAGCAGTTACCCCCAGGGCCCTAGGAATTCACCCCTCCACTTT
NA	NA	17	TRBV19	TRBJ2-4	CASSIGRQGGTKNIQYF	TGTGCCAGTAGTATAGGGAGGCAGGGAGGAACCAAAAACATTCAGTACTTC
NA	NA	15	TRBV13	TRBJ2-1	CASSLWAIPPGEQFF	TGTGCCAGCAGCTTATGGGCTATTCCACCGGGTGAGCAGTTCTTC
NA	NA	16	TRBV6-1	TRBJ1-2	CASSEGSLRAGYGYTF	TGTGCCAGCAGTGAAGGTTCTCTCAGGGCGGGGTATGGCTACACCTTC
NA	NA	16	TRBV10-3	TRBJ2-6	CAIFLIGFSGANVLTF	TGTGCCATCTTCCTCATTGGCTTTTCTGGGGCCAACGTCCTGACTTTC
NA	TRBD1	16	TRBV19	TRBJ1-2	CASSIPGTGPNYGYTF	TGTGCCAGTAGTATCCCCGGGACAGGGCCTAACTATGGCTACACCTTC
NA	TRBD1	16	TRBV7-9	TRBJ1-1	CASGPAGTGFRTEAFF	TGTGCCAGCGGGCCTGCCGGGACAGGGTTTAGAACTGAAGCTTTCTTT
NA	NA	16	TRBV28	TRBJ1-5	CASIPGPHGSNQPQHF	TGTGCCAGCATCCCTGGACCTCACGGAAGCAATCAGCCCCAGCATTTT